The 23 T cell receptor beta chains below all came from one sample that was sequenced in a study of T cells after yellow fever vaccination. A single record per CDR3 protein comes from TCRdb applying MiXCR to the 5' RACE reads. The sample has a few hundred thousand distinct CDR3 sequences, roughly a sixth seen once. Sequencing was performed on PBMCs, taken before the yellow fever booster vaccination. These receptors were obtained from a young man who received the YFV17D yellow fever vaccine.

The chain joins TRBV7-9 to TRBJ2-2; 8 bases fit TRBD1. The CDR3 is 16 residues long. The germline V gene has CDR1 SEHNR and CDR2 FQNEAQ (reference sequence). The trim removed 5 bases at V and 0 bases at J, leaving 5 bases unmatched. The CDR3 DNA is TGTGCCAGCAGCCGACAGGGGCCCCCGAACACCGGGGAGCTGTTTTTT. Protein sequence: CASSRQGPPNTGELFF.

This clonotype showed up just a few times. The V call is TRBV20-1, the J call TRBJ2-7, with D tentatively TRBD1 (5 bases). This CDR3 is 12 amino acids long. The germline V gene encodes CDR1 DFQATT and CDR2 SNEGSKA (reference sequence). V was clipped by 0 bases and J by 8 bases, with 11 bases between them. CDR3 loop: CSARDGANQQYF. The DNA of the CDR3 is TGCAGTGCTAGAGATGGGGCGAACCAGCAGTACTTC.

The gene calls are TRBV7-8 and TRBJ2-3; the D gene could be TRBD1 or TRBD2 (5 bases each). CDR1 and CDR2 from the germline V gene are SGHVS and FQNEAQ. V was cut by 7 bases and J by 1 base, with 18 bases left in between. CDR3 length: 16 residues. CDR3 in amino acids: CASTHREGRGTDTQYF. The DNA for the CDR3 is TGTGCCAGCACCCACCGCGAGGGCAGGGGCACAGATACGCAGTATTTT.

This sequence joins TRBV29-1 and TRBJ2-2; tentatively, D is TRBD1 or TRBD2 (5 bases each). CDR3 length: 17 residues. CDR1 is SQVTM and CDR2 is ANQGSEA in the germline V gene. V dropped 3 bases and J dropped 4 bases, with 21 bases sitting between them. The CDR3 sequence is CSVDGVGTSPVTGELFF. The CDR3 DNA reads TGCAGCGTTGATGGGGTAGGGACCTCGCCCGTCACCGGGGAGCTGTTTTTT.

The rearrangement links TRBV10-3 to TRBJ2-3; 9 bases agree with TRBD1. The CDR3 has 14 residues. The V gene's germline CDR1 is ENHRY and CDR2 SYGVKD. Trimming cost V 8 bases and J 4 bases; bases outside gene matches: 7. This CDR3 is CAISGQGLSDTQYF. The CDR3 nucleotides read TGTGCCATCTCGGGACAGGGTCTTTCAGATACGCAGTATTTT.

The rearrangement uses TRBV7-2 and TRBJ2-5, with TRBD1 matching over 10 bases. J gave up 5 bases and V 3 bases, and 6 bases lay outside the gene matches. Germline V CDR1 and CDR2: SGHTA, FQGNSA. CDR3 length equals 15 residues. The CDR3 here is CASSFDRGRKETQYF. CDR3 in DNA: TGTGCCAGCAGCTTTGACAGGGGGCGAAAGGAGACCCAGTACTTC. The whole variable domain, filled in from reference TRBV7-2 and TRBJ2-5, reads GAGVSQSPSNKVTEKGKDVELRCDPISGHTALYWYRQSLGQGLEFLIYFQGNSAPDKSGLPSDRFSAERTGGSVSTLTIQRTQQEDSAVYLCASSFDRGRKETQYFGPGTRLLVL.

This clonotype has more than one count but fewer than ten. This sequence joins TRBV6-2 or TRBV6-3 and TRBJ2-3; D might be TRBD1 or TRBD2, each matching 5 bases. Per the germline V gene, CDR1 is MNHEY and CDR2 is SVGEGT. The CDR3 consists of 15 residues. The V gene lost 2 bases and the J gene lost 7 bases, with 16 bases spanning the gap. CDR3 protein: CASSYDGTSRYTQYF. In DNA form, the CDR3 reads TGTGCCAGCAGTTACGACGGGACGTCGCGCTATACGCAGTATTTT.

The chain recombines TRBV12-3 or TRBV12-4 with TRBJ2-7; perhaps TRBD2 as D (6 bases). The CDR3 runs to 15 residues. V gave up 3 bases and J gave up 3 bases, with 15 bases separating them. The CDR3 DNA is TGTGCCAGCAGTTTCGAGGTCGGGGGTGGCTACGAGCAGTACTTC. Its protein product is CASSFEVGGGYEQYF.

The chain recombines TRBV30 with TRBJ1-1; no reliable D call. There are 11 residues in the CDR3. CDR1 GTSNPN and CDR2 SVGIG come from the germline V gene (reference sequence). V lost 5 bases and J 4 bases, leaving 8 bases between the germline ends. Written as DNA, the CDR3 is TGTGCCTGGTGGGCGGTCACTGAAGCTTTCTTT. This translates into CAWWAVTEAFF. The variable domain in full, completed from reference TRBV30 and TRBJ1-1, reads SQTIHQWPATLVQPVGSPLSLECTVEGTSNPNLYWYRQAAGRGLQLLFYSVGIGQISSEVPQNLSASRPQDRQFILSSKKLLLSDSGFYLCAWWAVTEAFFGQGTRLTVV.

This clonotype was detected ten times or more. The chain recombines TRBV5-1 with TRBJ2-6, with D tentatively TRBD1 (6 bases). Trimming stripped 7 bases from V and 4 bases from J, with 12 bases between. This CDR3 is built from 14 residues. Germline V gives CDR1 SGHRS, CDR2 YFSETQ. The chain's CDR3 is CASRQAGGANVLTF. The CDR3 DNA reads as TGCGCCAGCCGACAGGCCGGCGGGGCCAACGTCCTGACTTTC. Combining the CDR3 with reference TRBV5-1 and TRBJ2-6 gives the whole variable domain KAGVTQTPRYLIKTRGQQVTLSCSPISGHRSVSWYQQTPGQGLQFLFEYFSETQRNKGNFPGRFSGRQFSNSRSEMNVSTLELGDSALYLCASRQAGGANVLTFGAGSRLTVL.

The chain couples TRBV5-6 to TRBJ1-5; possible D gene TRBD1, 6 bases. Germline values: CDR1 SGHDT, CDR2 YYEEEE. The length of the CDR3 is 17 residues. V gave up 2 bases and J gave up 0 bases, with 15 bases separating them. DNA for the CDR3: TGTGCCAGCAGCTTCAATGTCAGGGGCTATAGCAATCAGCCCCAGCATTTT. Translation: CASSFNVRGYSNQPQHF.

This clonotype has more than one count but fewer than ten. The rearrangement joins TRBV12-3 or TRBV12-4 to TRBJ1-1; no clear D gene. The CDR3 contains 14 residues. The V gene lost 1 base and the J gene lost 1 base, with 7 bases spanning the gap. The CDR3 region is CASSLVGRNTEAFF. The DNA for the CDR3 is TGTGCCAGCAGTTTAGTTGGCAGGAACACTGAAGCTTTCTTT.

The gene calls are TRBV12-3 or TRBV12-4 and TRBJ1-1; D is unclear. The CDR3 length is 13 residues. Trimming left V 6 bases short and J 1 base short, with 9 bases between. CDR3 amino acids: CASSRTPNTEAFF. CDR3 sequence (DNA): TGTGCCAGCAGCCGAACACCGAACACTGAAGCTTTCTTT.

This clonotype was recorded a few times. The chain is built from TRBV27 and TRBJ1-5; no clear D gene. Germline assignment: CDR1 MNHEY and CDR2 SMNVEV (reference sequence). CDR3 length equals 15 residues. The V end was cut by 2 bases, the J end by 0 bases, with 8 bases between. The CDR3 is CASSLVRYSNQPQHF. The CDR3 nucleotides are TGTGCCAGCAGTTTAGTCCGGTATAGCAATCAGCCCCAGCATTTT.

This clonotype was recorded a few times. The CDR3 nucleotides are TGTGCCAGCAGCTTAGGCACGGGGACCTCATATACGCAGTATTTT. Translating it yields CASSLGTGTSYTQYF. The V gene is TRBV7-2, the J gene TRBJ2-3; perhaps D is TRBD1 or TRBD2 (5 bases each). CDR3 length: 15 amino acids. In germline, CDR1 is SGHTA, CDR2 FQGNSA. V lost 1 base and J 7 bases, leaving 15 bases between the germline ends.

This clonotype has a single count. The chain couples TRBV11-2 to TRBJ2-1; D uncertain. Trimming took 3 bases from V and 2 from J, leaving 14 bases between them. The CDR3 covers 16 residues. From germline, CDR1 is SGHAT and CDR2 FQNNGV. DNA for the CDR3: TGTGCCAGCAGCTTCGACCCTGGAAACCCCTACAATGAGCAGTTCTTC. Protein sequence: CASSFDPGNPYNEQFF.

Only a few counts were recorded for this clonotype. V usage is TRBV9 and J usage is TRBJ2-3; D is ambiguous. Germline CDR1 and CDR2: SGDLS and YYNGEE. The CDR3 has 15 amino acids. Trimming removed 7 bases from V and 0 bases from J, with 15 bases in between. CDR3 sequence reads: CASSGGPPSTDTQYF. CDR3 in DNA: TGTGCCAGCTCGGGCGGACCCCCTAGCACAGATACGCAGTATTTT.

The chain combines TRBV25-1 with TRBJ1-2; D unresolved. V shed 7 bases and J shed 0 bases, with 3 bases lying between them. The CDR3 runs 11 residues. Germline assignment: CDR1 MGHDK and CDR2 SYGVNS. The CDR3 DNA reads TGTGCCAGCACCTCTAACTATGGCTACACCTTC. Protein sequence: CASTSNYGYTF.

This clonotype turned up a few times. V usage is TRBV25-1 and J usage is TRBJ1-6; 9 bases align to TRBD1. J lost 10 bases, V lost 0 bases, and 7 bases had no gene match. The germline CDR1 and CDR2 sequences are MGHDK and SYGVNS. The CDR3 runs to 16 residues. CDR3 nucleotides: TGTGCCAGCAGTGAATACGGGGGGACAGGGCACTCACCCCTCCACTTT. Translated, it gives CASSEYGGTGHSPLHF.

The rearrangement joins TRBV20-1 to TRBJ2-3; 9 bases match TRBD2. Germline V CDR1 and CDR2: DFQATT, SNEGSKA (reference sequence). The CDR3 is made up of 15 amino acids. J lost 0 bases, V lost 3 bases, and 4 bases had no gene match. CDR3 nucleotide sequence: TGCAGTGCTAGGGACGCGGGGGGGAGCACAGATACGCAGTATTTT. Translated, it gives CSARDAGGSTDTQYF.

The J gene is TRBJ1-5, the V gene TRBV2; D call uncertain. Deletions cut 1 base from V and 6 bases from J, with 13 bases between. CDR3 length: 15 amino acids. The germline V gene encodes CDR1 SNHLY and CDR2 FYNNEI. The CDR3, as DNA: TGTGCCAGCAGTGAAGAGGTCGGGGTGCGTCAGCCCCAGCATTTT. This gives the protein CASSEEVGVRQPQHF.

The rearrangement joins TRBV24-1 to TRBJ2-5; 9 nucleotides align to TRBD2. With V trimmed by 3 bases and J by 5 bases, 9 bases remained unmatched. The CDR3 spans 16 residues. From germline, CDR1 is KGHDR and CDR2 SFDVKD. The CDR3 DNA reads TGTGCCACCAGTGATCGCCAGACTAGCGGCTTTGAGACCCAGTACTTC. Translation: CATSDRQTSGFETQYF.

Only a few counts were recorded for this clonotype. The chain has TRBV9 and TRBJ2-3; D unclear. The CDR3 sequence is 18 residues long. Deletions cut 0 bases from V and 0 bases from J, with 17 bases between. CDR1 and CDR2 (germline): SGDLS, YYNGEE. The CDR3 here is CASSVALTSIPSTDTQYF. As DNA, the CDR3 is TGTGCCAGCAGCGTAGCTTTAACGAGCATCCCCAGCACAGATACGCAGTATTTT.